A single sample is the source of the 10 T cell receptor beta chains below, sequenced in a study of tissue T cells after allogeneic stem cell transplantation. TCRdb's table, derived via immunoSEQ multiplex PCR, lists solely in-frame clones and lacks some. The sample has tens of thousands of clones; about 85% are singletons. The sample was blood, taken before transplantation. The receptors derive from a woman between 18 and 55 years old who later had graft-versus-host disease after an allogeneic stem cell transplant.

V and J are TRBV5-1 and TRBJ1-2; no firm D call. The CDR3 loop spans 13 amino acids. V shed 4 bases and J shed 1 base, with 8 bases lying between them. Per the germline V gene, CDR1 is SGHRS and CDR2 is YFSETQ. The CDR3 region is CASSGDNNYGYTF. The CDR3 DNA is TGCGCCAGCAGCGGAGACAATAACTATGGCTACACCTTC. The variable domain in full, completed from reference TRBV5-1 and TRBJ1-2, reads KAGVTQTPRYLIKTRGQQVTLSCSPISGHRSVSWYQQTPGQGLQFLFEYFSETQRNKGNFPGRFSGRQFSNSRSEMNVSTLELGDSALYLCASSGDNNYGYTFGSGTRLTVV.

V usage is TRBV4-3 and J usage is TRBJ2-1; D call uncertain. Looked up from germline, CDR1 is LGHNA and CDR2 is YSLEER. The CDR3 totals 13 residues. The V and J ends lost 4 bases and 9 bases respectively, with 13 bases between them. CDR3 region: CASSPPTSTEQFF. CDR3 in DNA: TGCGCCAGCAGCCCACCCACCAGTACTGAGCAGTTCTTC.

This clone was picked up one time. The J gene is TRBJ2-3, the V gene TRBV10-3, with D perhaps TRBD1 (5 bases). V shed 3 bases and J shed 7 bases, with 11 bases lying between them. This CDR3 contains 13 residues. CDR1 ENHRY and CDR2 SYGVKD come from the germline V gene. The CDR3 reads CAISERRANTQYF. The DNA of the CDR3 is TGTGCCATCAGTGAACGCAGGGCAAATACGCAGTATTTT.

This clone was detected only a few times. The chain combines TRBV2 with TRBJ1-5; TRBD1 is a possible D gene (5 bases). The ends were cut back, 6 bases at V and 2 bases at J, with 11 bases in the middle. From germline, CDR1 is SNHLY and CDR2 FYNNEI. CDR3 length: 14 amino acids. For the CDR3, the DNA is TGTGCCAGCAGGAACCCGGGGGGCAATCAGCCCCAGCATTTT. Protein sequence: CASRNPGGNQPQHF.

There are a few counts of this clone. This chain links TRBV11-2 with TRBJ2-7; 13 bases match TRBD2. The CDR3 has 18 residues. With 5 bases clipped from V and 2 bases from J, the junction kept 12 bases outside the gene matches. The germline gives CDR1 SGHAT, CDR2 FQNNGV. The CDR3, as DNA: TGTGCCAGCAGCCCGACGCGGGGACTAGCGGGGACAGCCTACGAGCAGTACTTC. Translation gives CASSPTRGLAGTAYEQYF.

This chain uses TRBV7-9 with TRBJ1-2; D is unclear. The germline V and J ends were trimmed by 0 bases and 0 bases, with 11 bases remaining between them. CDR1 and CDR2 from the germline V gene are SEHNR and FQNEAQ (reference sequence). The CDR3 runs to 16 residues. The CDR3 protein is CASSLARASPNYGYTF. Written as DNA, the CDR3 is TGTGCCAGCAGCTTAGCAAGAGCATCCCCTAACTATGGCTACACCTTC. Complete variable domain (other parts from reference TRBV7-9 and TRBJ1-2): DTGVSQNPRHKITKRGQNVTFRCDPISEHNRLYWYRQTLGQGPEFLTYFQNEAQLEKSRLLSDRFSAERPKGSFSTLEIQRTEQGDSAMYLCASSLARASPNYGYTFGSGTRLTVV.

The chain is built from TRBV10-1 and TRBJ1-1; D ambiguous. The CDR3 is 14 amino acids. Trimming stripped 2 bases from V and 0 bases from J, with 7 bases between. Germline V gene lookup returns CDR1 WNHNN and CDR2 SYGVQD (reference sequence). In DNA form, the CDR3 reads TGCGCCAGCAGTGAGGGCCCGATGAACACTGAAGCTTTCTTT. Translated: CASSEGPMNTEAFF.

The V and J genes are TRBV19 and TRBJ2-4; D might be TRBD1 (5 bases). The CDR3 contains 14 residues. CDR1 is LNHDA, CDR2 SQIVND, per germline (reference sequence). The ends were cut back, 3 bases at V and 5 bases at J, with 11 bases in the middle. In DNA, the CDR3 is TGTGCCAGTAGTATCGGACATGATGAAAACATTCAGTACTTC. Protein product: CASSIGHDENIQYF.

The rearrangement links TRBV6-1 to TRBJ2-2, with 7 bases identical to TRBD1. With V trimmed by 1 base and J by 1 base, 0 bases remained unmatched. The germline V gene has CDR1 MNHNS and CDR2 SASEGT. This CDR3 comprises 15 residues. CDR3 DNA: TGTGCCAGCAGTGAAGGGACAGGGAACACCGGGGAGCTGTTTTTT. The encoded protein is CASSEGTGNTGELFF.

The rearrangement joins TRBV19 to TRBJ2-3, with unresolved D. The CDR3 runs to 14 residues. The V and J ends lost 3 bases and 2 bases respectively, with 9 bases between them. Per germline, CDR1 LNHDA and CDR2 SQIVND (reference sequence). The CDR3 nucleotides read TGTGCCAGTAGTATTGGGTTTTTCACAGATACGCAGTATTTT. This encodes CASSIGFFTDTQYF.